The next 7 T cell receptor beta chains were all read from a single sample in a study of response to subunit inactivated influenza vaccine. TCRdb called the RT-PCR reads again in MiXCR, with one record for every CDR3 protein. The sample holds about 800,000 distinct CDR3 sequences; less than 25% are singletons and the top ten take roughly a tenth. The input for sequencing was PBMCs from blood, taken roughly 5 days after vaccination. The receptors stem from a man in his forties or fifties who received an inactivated influenza vaccine.

The rearrangement links TRBV4-1 to TRBJ2-5; the match to TRBD2 covers 10 bases. The J segment lost 2 bases and the V segment lost 4 bases, leaving 10 bases of the junction unmatched. Looked up from germline, CDR1 is MGHRA and CDR2 is YSYEKL. The CDR3 is made up of 17 amino acids. The CDR3 region has the DNA TGCGCCAGCAGCCTTTTACCTAGCGGGGGAATACAAGAGACCCAGTACTTC. Translated, it gives CASSLLPSGGIQETQYF.

This clonotype was found a few times. The rearrangement links TRBV19 to TRBJ1-2; 10 bases are a match to TRBD1. The CDR3 consists of 14 residues. CDR1 is LNHDA, CDR2 SQIVND, per germline (reference sequence). V lost 6 bases, J lost 3 bases, and 4 bases stayed unmatched. The DNA for the CDR3 is TGTGCCAGTAGCGGGACAGGGGACGACTATGGCTACACCTTC. Amino acids: CASSGTGDDYGYTF.

The chain links TRBV28 to TRBJ2-6; 9 nucleotides agree with TRBD1. CDR1 MDHEN and CDR2 SYDVKM come from the germline V gene. V lost 10 bases, J lost 2 bases, and 6 bases stayed unmatched. This CDR3 contains 15 residues. Here the CDR3 reads CATGNRGPGANVLTF. The CDR3 region has the DNA TGTGCCACCGGCAACAGGGGGCCTGGGGCCAACGTCCTGACTTTC.

This chain uses TRBV2 with TRBJ2-2; D is tentatively TRBD1 or TRBD2 (6 bases each). Germline CDR1 and CDR2: SNHLY and FYNNEI. The CDR3 covers 14 residues. V lost 6 bases to trimming and J lost 4 bases, with 12 bases between them. The CDR3 nucleotides read TGTGCCAGCAGGGAGGGACACGTCACCGGGGAGCTGTTTTTT. As protein: CASREGHVTGELFF.

This clonotype was detected a few times. The gene calls are TRBV29-1 and TRBJ2-2; 12 nucleotides agree with TRBD1. Germline CDR1 reads SQVTM; CDR2 reads ANQGSEA. CDR3 length: 16 residues. V lost 1 base and J lost 8; bases outside the gene matches: 8. CDR3 region: CSVEAAGTGGVGELFF. The CDR3 DNA follows: TGCAGCGTTGAAGCGGCCGGGACAGGGGGCGTGGGGGAGCTGTTTTTT.

V is TRBV20-1 and J is TRBJ2-3; D unclear. Germline lookup yields CDR1 DFQATT and CDR2 SNEGSKA (reference sequence). The length of the CDR3 is 14 residues. The V end lost 4 bases, the J end lost 1 base, and 12 bases lay between the germline ends. The CDR3 reads CSAIALVGTDTQYF. DNA of the CDR3: TGCAGTGCTATTGCCCTCGTCGGCACAGATACGCAGTATTTT.

This clonotype was recorded a few times. The chain joins TRBV20-1 to TRBJ2-3; possible D gene TRBD1, 5 bases. The CDR3 spans 13 residues. Germline lookup yields CDR1 DFQATT and CDR2 SNEGSKA (reference sequence). Deletions cut 0 bases from V and 11 bases from J, with 15 bases between. The CDR3 nucleotides read TGCAGTGCTAGAGATCAAAGGGGATTGGAGCAGTATTTT. This translates into CSARDQRGLEQYF.